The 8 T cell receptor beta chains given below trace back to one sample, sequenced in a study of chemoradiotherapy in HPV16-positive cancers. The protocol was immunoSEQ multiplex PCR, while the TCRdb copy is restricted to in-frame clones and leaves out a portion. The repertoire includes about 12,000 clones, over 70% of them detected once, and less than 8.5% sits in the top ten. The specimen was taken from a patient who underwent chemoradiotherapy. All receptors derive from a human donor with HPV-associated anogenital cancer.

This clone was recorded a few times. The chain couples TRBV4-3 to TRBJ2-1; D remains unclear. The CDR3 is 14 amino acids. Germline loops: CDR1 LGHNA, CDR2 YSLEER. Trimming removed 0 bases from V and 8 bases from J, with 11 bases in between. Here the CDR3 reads CASSQEGAFHEQFF. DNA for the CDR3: TGCGCCAGCAGCCAAGAAGGAGCTTTCCATGAGCAGTTCTTC.

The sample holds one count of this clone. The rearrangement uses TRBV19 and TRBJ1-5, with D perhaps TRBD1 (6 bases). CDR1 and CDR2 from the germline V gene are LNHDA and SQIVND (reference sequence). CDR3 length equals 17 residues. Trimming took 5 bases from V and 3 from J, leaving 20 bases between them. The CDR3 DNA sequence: TGTGCCAGTAGTTCCCACAGGGCCGACAGGAACAATCAGCCCCAGCATTTT. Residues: CASSSHRADRNNQPQHF.

This CDR3 reads CASSQGLAGGFGTDTQYF. The CDR3 DNA reads as TGCGCCAGCAGCCAAGGACTAGCGGGAGGATTTGGCACAGATACGCAGTATTTT. This rearrangement joins TRBV4-1 to TRBJ2-3, with 13 bases identical to TRBD2. V was clipped by 1 base and J by 1 base; unmatched bases: 5. This CDR3 is 18 amino acids long. CDR1 and CDR2 from the germline V gene are MGHRA and YSYEKL.

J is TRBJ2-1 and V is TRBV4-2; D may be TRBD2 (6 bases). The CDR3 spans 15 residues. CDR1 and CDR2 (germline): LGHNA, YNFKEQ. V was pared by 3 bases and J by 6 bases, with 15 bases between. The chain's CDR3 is CASSQAGTSGNEQFF. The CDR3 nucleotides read TGTGCCAGCAGCCAGGCGGGGACTTCGGGCAATGAGCAGTTCTTC.

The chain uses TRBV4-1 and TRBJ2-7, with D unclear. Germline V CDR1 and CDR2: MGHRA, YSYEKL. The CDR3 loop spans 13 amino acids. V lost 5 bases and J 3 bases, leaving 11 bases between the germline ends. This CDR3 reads CASSSRTDYEQYF. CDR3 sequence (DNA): TGCGCCAGCAGCTCCAGGACGGACTACGAGCAGTACTTC.

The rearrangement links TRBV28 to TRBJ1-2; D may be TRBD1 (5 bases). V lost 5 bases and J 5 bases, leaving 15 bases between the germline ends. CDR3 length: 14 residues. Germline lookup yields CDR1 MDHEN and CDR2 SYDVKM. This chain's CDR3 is CASSGGPPFYGYTF. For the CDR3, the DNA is TGTGCCAGCAGTGGGGGACCTCCCTTTTATGGCTACACCTTC.

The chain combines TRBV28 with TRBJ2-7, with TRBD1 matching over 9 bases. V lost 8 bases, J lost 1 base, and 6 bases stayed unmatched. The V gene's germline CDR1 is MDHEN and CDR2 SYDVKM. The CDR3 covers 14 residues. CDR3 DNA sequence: TGTGCCAGCCTGGGACAGGGCCAATCCTACGAGCAGTACTTC. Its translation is CASLGQGQSYEQYF.

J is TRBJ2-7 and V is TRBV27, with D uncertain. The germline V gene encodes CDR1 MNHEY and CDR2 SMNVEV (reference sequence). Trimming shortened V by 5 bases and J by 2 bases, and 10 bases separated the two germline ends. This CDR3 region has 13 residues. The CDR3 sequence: CASSPPGPYEQYF. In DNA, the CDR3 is TGTGCCAGCAGTCCCCCCGGTCCCTACGAGCAGTACTTC.